This T cell receptor (beta chain) was identified during a study of CD8 T cells in ankylosing spondylitis. Quantitative 5'-RACE with molecular barcodes generated TCR beta libraries. Via MiXCR, TCRdb re-called the 5' RACE reads, giving one row per CDR3 protein. The table records about 350,000 distinct CDR3 sequences, approximately 22% of them present only once. Looked up from germline, CDR1 is SEHNR and CDR2 is FQNEAQ (reference sequence). Losses at the gene ends were 2 bases for V and 3 bases for J; bases not matched to a gene: 3. This CDR3 has 16 amino acids. The sample taken for sequencing was blood, either unsorted or a sorted T cell fraction (not recorded which). The chain combines TRBV7-9 with TRBJ2-2; 10 nucleotides align to TRBD1. The sequence derives from a male donor with ankylosing spondylitis or in good health (not recorded which). The CDR3 sequence: CASSLPDRGDTGELFF. DNA for the CDR3: TGTGCCAGCAGCTTACCGGACAGGGGGGACACCGGGGAGCTGTTTTTT.